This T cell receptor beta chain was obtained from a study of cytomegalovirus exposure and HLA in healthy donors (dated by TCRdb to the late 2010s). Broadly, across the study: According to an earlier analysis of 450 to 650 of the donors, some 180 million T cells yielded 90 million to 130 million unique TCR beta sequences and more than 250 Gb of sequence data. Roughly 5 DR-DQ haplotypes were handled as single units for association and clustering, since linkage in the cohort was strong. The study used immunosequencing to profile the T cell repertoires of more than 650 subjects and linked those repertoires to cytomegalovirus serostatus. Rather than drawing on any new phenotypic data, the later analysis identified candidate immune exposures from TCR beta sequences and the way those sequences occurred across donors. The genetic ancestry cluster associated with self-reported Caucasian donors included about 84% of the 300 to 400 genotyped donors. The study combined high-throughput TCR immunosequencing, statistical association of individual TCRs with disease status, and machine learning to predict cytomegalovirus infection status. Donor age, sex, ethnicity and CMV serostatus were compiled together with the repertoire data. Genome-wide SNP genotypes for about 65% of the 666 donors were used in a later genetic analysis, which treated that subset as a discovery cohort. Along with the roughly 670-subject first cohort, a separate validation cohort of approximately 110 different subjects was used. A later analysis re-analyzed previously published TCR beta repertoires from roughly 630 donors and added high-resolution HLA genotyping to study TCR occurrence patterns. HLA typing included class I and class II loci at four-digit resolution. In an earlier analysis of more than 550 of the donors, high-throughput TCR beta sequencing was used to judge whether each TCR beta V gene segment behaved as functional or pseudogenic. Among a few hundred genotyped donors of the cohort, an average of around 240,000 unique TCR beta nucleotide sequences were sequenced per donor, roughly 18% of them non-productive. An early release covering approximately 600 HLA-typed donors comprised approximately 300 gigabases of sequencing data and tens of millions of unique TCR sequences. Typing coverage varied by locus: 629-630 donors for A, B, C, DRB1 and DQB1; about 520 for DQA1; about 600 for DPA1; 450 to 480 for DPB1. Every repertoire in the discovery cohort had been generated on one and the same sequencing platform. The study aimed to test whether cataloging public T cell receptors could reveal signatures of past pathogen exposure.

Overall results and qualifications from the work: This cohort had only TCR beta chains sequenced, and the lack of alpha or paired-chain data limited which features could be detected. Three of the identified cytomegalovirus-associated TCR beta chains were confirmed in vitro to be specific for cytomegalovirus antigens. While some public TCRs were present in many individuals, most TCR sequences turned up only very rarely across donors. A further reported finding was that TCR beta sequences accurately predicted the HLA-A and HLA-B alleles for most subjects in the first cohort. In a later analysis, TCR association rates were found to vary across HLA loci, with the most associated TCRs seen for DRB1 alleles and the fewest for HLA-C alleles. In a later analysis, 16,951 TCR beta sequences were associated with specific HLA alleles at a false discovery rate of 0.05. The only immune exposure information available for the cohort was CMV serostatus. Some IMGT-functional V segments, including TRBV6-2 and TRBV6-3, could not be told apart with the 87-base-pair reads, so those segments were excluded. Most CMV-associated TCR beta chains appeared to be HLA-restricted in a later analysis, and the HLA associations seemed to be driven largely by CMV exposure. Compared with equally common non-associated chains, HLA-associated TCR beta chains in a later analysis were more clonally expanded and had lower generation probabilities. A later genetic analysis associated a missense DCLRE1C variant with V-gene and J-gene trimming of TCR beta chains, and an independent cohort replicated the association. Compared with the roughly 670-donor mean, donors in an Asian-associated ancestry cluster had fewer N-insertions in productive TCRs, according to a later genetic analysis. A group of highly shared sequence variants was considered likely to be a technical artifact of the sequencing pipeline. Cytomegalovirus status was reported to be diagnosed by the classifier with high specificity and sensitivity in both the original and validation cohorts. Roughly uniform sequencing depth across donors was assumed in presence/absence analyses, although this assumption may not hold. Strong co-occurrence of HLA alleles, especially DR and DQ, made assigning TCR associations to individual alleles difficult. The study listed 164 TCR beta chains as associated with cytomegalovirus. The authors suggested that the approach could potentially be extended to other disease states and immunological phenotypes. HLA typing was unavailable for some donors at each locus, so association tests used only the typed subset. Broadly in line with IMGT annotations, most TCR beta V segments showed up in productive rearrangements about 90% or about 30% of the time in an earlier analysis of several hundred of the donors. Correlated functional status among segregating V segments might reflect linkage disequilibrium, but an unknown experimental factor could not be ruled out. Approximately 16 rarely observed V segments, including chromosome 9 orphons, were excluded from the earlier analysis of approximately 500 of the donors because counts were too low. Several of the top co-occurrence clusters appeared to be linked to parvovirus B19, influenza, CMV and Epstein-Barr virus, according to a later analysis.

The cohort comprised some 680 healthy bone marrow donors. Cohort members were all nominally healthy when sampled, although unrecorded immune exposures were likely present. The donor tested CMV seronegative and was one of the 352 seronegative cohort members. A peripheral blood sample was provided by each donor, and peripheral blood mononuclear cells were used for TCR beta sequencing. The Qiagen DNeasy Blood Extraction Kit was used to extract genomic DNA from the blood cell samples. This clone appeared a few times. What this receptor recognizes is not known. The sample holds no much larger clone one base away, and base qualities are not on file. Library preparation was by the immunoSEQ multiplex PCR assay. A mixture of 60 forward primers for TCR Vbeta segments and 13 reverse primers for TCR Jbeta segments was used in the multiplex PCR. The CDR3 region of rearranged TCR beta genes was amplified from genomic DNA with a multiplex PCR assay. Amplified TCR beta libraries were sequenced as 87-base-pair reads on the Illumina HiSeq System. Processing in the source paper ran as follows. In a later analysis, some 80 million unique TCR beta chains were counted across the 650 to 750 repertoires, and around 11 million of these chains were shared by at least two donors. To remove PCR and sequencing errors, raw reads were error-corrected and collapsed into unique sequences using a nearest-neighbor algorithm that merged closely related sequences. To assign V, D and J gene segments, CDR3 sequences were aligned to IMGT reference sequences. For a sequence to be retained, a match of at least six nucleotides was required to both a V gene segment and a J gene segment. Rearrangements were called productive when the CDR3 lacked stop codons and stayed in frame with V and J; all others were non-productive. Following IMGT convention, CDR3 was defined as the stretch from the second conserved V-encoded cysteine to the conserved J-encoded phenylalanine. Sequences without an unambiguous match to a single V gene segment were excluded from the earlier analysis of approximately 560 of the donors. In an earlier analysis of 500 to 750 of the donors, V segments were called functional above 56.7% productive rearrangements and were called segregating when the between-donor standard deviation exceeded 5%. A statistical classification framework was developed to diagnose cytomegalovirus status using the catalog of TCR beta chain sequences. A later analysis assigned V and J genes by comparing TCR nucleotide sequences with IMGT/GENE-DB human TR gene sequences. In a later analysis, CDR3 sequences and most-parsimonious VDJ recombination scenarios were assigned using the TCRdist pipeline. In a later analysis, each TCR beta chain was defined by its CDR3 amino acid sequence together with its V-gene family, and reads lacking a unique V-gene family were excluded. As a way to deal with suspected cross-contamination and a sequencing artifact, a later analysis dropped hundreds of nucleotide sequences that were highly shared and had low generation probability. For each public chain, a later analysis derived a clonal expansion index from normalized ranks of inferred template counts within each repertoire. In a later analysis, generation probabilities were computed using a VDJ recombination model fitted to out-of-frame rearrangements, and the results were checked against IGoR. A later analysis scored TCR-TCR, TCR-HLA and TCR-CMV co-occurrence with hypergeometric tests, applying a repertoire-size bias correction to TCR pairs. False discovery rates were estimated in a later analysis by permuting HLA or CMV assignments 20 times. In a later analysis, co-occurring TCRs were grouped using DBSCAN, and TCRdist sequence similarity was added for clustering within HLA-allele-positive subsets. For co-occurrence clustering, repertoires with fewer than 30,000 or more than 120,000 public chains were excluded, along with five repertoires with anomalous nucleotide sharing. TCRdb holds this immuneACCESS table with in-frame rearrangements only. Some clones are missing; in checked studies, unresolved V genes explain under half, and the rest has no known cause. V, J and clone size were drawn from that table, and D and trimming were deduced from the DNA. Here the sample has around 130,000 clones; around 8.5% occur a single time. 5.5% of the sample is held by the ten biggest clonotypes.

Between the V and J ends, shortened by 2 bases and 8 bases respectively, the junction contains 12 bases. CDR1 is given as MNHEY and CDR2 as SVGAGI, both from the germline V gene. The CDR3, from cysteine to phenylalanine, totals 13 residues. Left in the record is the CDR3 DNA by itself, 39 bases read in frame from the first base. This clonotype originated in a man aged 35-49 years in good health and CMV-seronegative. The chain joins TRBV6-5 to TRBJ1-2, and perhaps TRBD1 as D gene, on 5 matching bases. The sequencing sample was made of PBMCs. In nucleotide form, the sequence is TGTGCCAGCAGTTACGCCACAGGTGGCGGCTACACCTTC. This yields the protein CASSYATGGGYTF.